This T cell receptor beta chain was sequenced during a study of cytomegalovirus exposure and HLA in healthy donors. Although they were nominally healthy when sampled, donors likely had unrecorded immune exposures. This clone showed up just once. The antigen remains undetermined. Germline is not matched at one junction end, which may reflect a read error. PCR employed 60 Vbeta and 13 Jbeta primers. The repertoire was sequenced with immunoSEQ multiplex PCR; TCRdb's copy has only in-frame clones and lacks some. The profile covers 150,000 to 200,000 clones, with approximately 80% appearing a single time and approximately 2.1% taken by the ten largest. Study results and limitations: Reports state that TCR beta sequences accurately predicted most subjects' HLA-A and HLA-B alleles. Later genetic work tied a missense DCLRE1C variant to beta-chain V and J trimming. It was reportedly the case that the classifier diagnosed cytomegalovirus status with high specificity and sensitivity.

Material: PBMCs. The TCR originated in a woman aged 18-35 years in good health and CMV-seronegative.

The CDR3 DNA sequence: TGTGCCAGCACCTTGCTCCTACGTTCCAATGAGCAGTTCTTC. This encodes CASTLLLRSNEQFF. The chain is built from TRBV5-5 and TRBJ2-1; D is unclear. Germline assignment: CDR1 SGHKS and CDR2 YYEKEE (reference sequence). The CDR3 is 14 amino acids.